A selection of T cell receptor beta chains follows, all from one sample in a study of blood T cell repertoires in COVID-19. Only in-frame clones appear in the TCRdb table, and some are missing; sequencing was by immunoSEQ multiplex PCR. The table lists around 220,000 clones, less than 90% of them singletons. Input material: peripheral blood. Receptor source: a man aged 35-49 years with active or convalescent COVID-19. Both conserved end residues are part of each CDR3. The D gene is left open where the match is weak. Some rows mark clone size as missing; the rest say once, few, many or name a class of expanded clone.

>NA|TRBD1|15|TRBJ2-1|TRBV19
TGTGCCAGTAGAACAGACAGGGGTATTTGGAATGAGCAGTTCTTC
CASRTDRGIWNEQFF
>NA|NA|16|TRBJ2-7|TRBV7-6
TGTGCCAGCAGCTTCCTCAGTGTGCCAAGCTCCTACGAGCAGTACTTC
CASSFLSVPSSYEQYF
>NA|NA|14|TRBJ1-2|TRBV9
TGTGCCAGCAGCTCTCCGTCGGGGGGCTATGGCTACACCTTC
CASSSPSGGYGYTF
>NA|NA|16|TRBJ1-4|TRBV12-5
TGTGCTAGTGGTTTGGTAGGCGGTCCGGGTAATGAAAAACTGTTTTTT
CASGLVGGPGNEKLFF
>NA|TRBD1|14|TRBJ2-5|TRBV9
TGTGCCAGCACCTCGACAGGGGCTGGAGAGACCCAGTACTTC
CASTSTGAGETQYF
>NA|TRBD1|14|TRBJ2-7|TRBV28
TGTGCCAGCAGCCGTCGGACAGGTCACTACGAGCAGTACTTC
CASSRRTGHYEQYF
>NA|TRBD1|14|TRBJ1-1|TRBV6-6
TGTGCCAGCAACCCCACAGGGGCGGGCACTGAAGCTTTCTTT
CASNPTGAGTEAFF
>NA|TRBD1|13|TRBJ2-7|TRBV7-6
TGTGCCAGCAGCGGGACAGGTAGTAGCGAGCAGTACTTC
CASSGTGSSEQYF
>few|TRBD2|15|TRBJ2-5|TRBV29-1
TGCAGCGTTGACCAACTAGCGGGGAAACAAGAGACCCAGTACTTC
CSVDQLAGKQETQYF
>NA|TRBD1|15|TRBJ1-5|TRBV19
TGTGCCAGTTCTACAGGGGGCGGCCTTTATCAGCCCCAGCATTTT
CASSTGGGLYQPQHF
>NA|TRBD1|17|TRBJ1-4|TRBV7-6
TGTGCCAGCAGCGTTCACCATTCGACAGGGTCGTACGAAAAACTGTTTTTT
CASSVHHSTGSYEKLFF
>few|TRBD1|13|TRBJ2-7|TRBV30
TGTGCCTGGAGCGCAGGGGGCCCCTACGAGCAGTACTTC
CAWSAGGPYEQYF
>NA|NA|15|TRBJ1-2|TRBV7-2
TGTGCCAGCAGCCCCCAGGCGGGGGCTTCGAATGGCTACACCTTC
CASSPQAGASNGYTF
>once|NA|12|TRBJ1-6|TRBV6-1
TGTGCCAGCAGTGATTGGAGTTCACCCCTCCACTTT
CASSDWSSPLHF
>NA|TRBD1|18|TRBJ2-3|TRBV23-1
TGCGCCAGCAGTCAAGGGAAGGGGGCCTTTTCCTACACAGATACGCAGTATTTT
CASSQGKGAFSYTDTQYF
>NA|NA|15|TRBJ2-5|TRBV18
TGTGCCAGCTCACCGGTCCGAGACAGTCAAGAGACCCAGTACTTC
CASSPVRDSQETQYF
>NA|NA|14|TRBJ1-5|TRBV18
TGTGCCAGCTCACCAGTACATAGCAATCAGCCCCAGCATTTT
CASSPVHSNQPQHF
>NA|NA|15|TRBJ1-2|TRBV3-1/TRBV3-2
TGTGCCAGCAGCCAAGTGCTGAGAGGAAATAATGGCTACACCTTC
CASSQVLRGNNGYTF
>NA|TRBD2|14|TRBJ2-1|TRBV10-2
TGCGCCAGCCACCCTAGCGGGAGGTCAGATGAGCAGTTCTTC
CASHPSGRSDEQFF
>NA|TRBD1|17|TRBJ1-3|TRBV5-6
TGTGCCAGCAGCTTCCGGGACAGCGGAAGCTCTGGAAACACCATATATTTT
CASSFRDSGSSGNTIYF
>once|NA|14|TRBJ1-1|TRBV5-1
TGCGCCAGCAGCTTTTGGGGGGAGGATACTGAAGCTTTCTTT
CASSFWGEDTEAFF
>NA|TRBD1|15|TRBJ2-7|TRBV6-6
TGTGCCAGCGGGCCTACCGGGACAGGGGGCTGGGAGCAGTACTTC
CASGPTGTGGWEQYF
>NA|NA|14|TRBJ1-3|TRBV11-2
TGTGCCAGCAGCCTATGGACAGATAGAAACACCATATATTTT
CASSLWTDRNTIYF
>NA|TRBD1|16|TRBJ1-1|TRBV6-5
TGTGCCAGCAGTTACTCGGCAGGGGGTATGAACACTGAAGCTTTCTTT
CASSYSAGGMNTEAFF
>NA|TRBD1|15|TRBJ2-3|TRBV5-1
TGCGCCAGCACCTGGTGGGACAGCTACACAGATACGCAGTATTTT
CASTWWDSYTDTQYF
>NA|NA|14|TRBJ2-3|TRBV15
TGTGCCACCAGCAGAGACGTTCCCGCGGATACGCAGTATTTT
CATSRDVPADTQYF
>NA|NA|16|TRBJ2-7|TRBV4-1
TGCGCCAGCAGCCAATTCGGAGGACAGCTCTCCTACGAGCAGTACTTC
CASSQFGGQLSYEQYF
>NA|TRBD2|16|TRBJ2-7|TRBV28
TGTGCCAGCAGTTTCCATCCCCAGCGGGAGGAACACGAGCAGTACTTC
CASSFHPQREEHEQYF
>NA|TRBD2|14|TRBJ2-3|TRBV27
TGTGCCAGCGGGGGTGGGACTAGCTCAGATACGCAGTATTTT
CASGGGTSSDTQYF
>NA|NA|14|TRBJ1-5|TRBV9
TGTGCCAGCAGCGTAGGTAAGCGGGGACAGCCCCAGCATTTT
CASSVGKRGQPQHF
>NA|NA|15|TRBJ2-7|TRBV2
TGTGCCAGCAGTGAGGGAGGATCTAGCTCCTACGAGCAGTACTTC
CASSEGGSSSYEQYF
>once|NA|14|TRBJ1-1|TRBV29-1
TGCAGCGCCGTCCTAGTATTGGCGAACACTGAAGCTTTCTTT
CSAVLVLANTEAFF
>NA|TRBD1|14|TRBJ1-1|TRBV6-5
TGTGCCAGCAGTTCCTACGACAGGGGGAACGGGGCTTTCTTT
CASSSYDRGNGAFF
>NA|NA|12|TRBJ1-1|TRBV18
TGTGCCAGCTCACCTGACCTCGCGCGGGCTTTCTTT
CASSPDLARAFF
>once|TRBD2|18|TRBJ2-1|TRBV5-5
TGTGCCAGCAGCTTCCCCGGGGCGGGGGGCAGCTCCTACAATGAGCAGTTCTTC
CASSFPGAGGSSYNEQFF
>NA|TRBD2|15|TRBJ2-3|TRBV25-1
TGTGCCAGCACGGGTAGCGGGCTTAGCACAGATACGCAGTATTTT
CASTGSGLSTDTQYF
>NA|NA|13|TRBJ1-1|TRBV30
TGTGCCTGGAGTCGACAGATTAACACTGAAGCTTTCTTT
CAWSRQINTEAFF
>NA|NA|11|TRBJ1-4|TRBV20-1
TGCAGTGCTAGAGTTCTCGAAAAACTGTTTTTT
CSARVLEKLFF
>NA|NA|14|TRBJ2-1|TRBV5-4
TGTGCCAGCAGCGCCGCGTCCAGCGGACATGAGCAGTTCTTC
CASSAASSGHEQFF
>NA|NA|12|TRBJ2-7|TRBV5-1
TGCGCCAGCAGCTTGTACGGGGGCGAGCAGTACTTC
CASSLYGGEQYF